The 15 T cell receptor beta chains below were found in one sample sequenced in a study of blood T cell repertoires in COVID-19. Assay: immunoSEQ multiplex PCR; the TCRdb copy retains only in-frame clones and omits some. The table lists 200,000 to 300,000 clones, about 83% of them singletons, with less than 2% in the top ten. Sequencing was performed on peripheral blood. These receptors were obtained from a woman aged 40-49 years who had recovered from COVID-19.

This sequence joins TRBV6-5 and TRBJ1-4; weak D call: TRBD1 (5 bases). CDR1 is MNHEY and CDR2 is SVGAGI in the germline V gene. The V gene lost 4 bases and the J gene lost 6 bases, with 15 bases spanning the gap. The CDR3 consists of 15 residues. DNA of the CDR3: TGTGCCAGCAGTTCTCTCGGGACTGCAGATGAAAAACTGTTTTTT. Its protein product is CASSSLGTADEKLFF.

The chain's CDR3 is CASSQDVRYEQYF. The CDR3 DNA follows: TGTGCCAGCAGCCAAGATGTGAGGTACGAGCAGTACTTC. This rearrangement joins TRBV3-1 (or the pseudogene TRBV3-2) to TRBJ2-7; D gene uncertain. Germline V gene data show CDR1 as LGHDT and CDR2 as YNNKEL (reference sequence). The CDR3 spans 13 residues. V lost 0 bases to trimming and J lost 4 bases, with 7 bases between them.

DNA of the CDR3: TGTGCCAGCAGAACTAGCGGGGGGTCGTATGAGCAGTTCTTC. Translation gives CASRTSGGSYEQFF. V is TRBV28 and J is TRBJ2-1; 12 nucleotides match TRBD2. The junction had 5 bases not matched to a gene; V was cut back by 6 bases and J by 8 bases. This CDR3 contains 14 residues. Germline V CDR1 and CDR2: MDHEN, SYDVKM.

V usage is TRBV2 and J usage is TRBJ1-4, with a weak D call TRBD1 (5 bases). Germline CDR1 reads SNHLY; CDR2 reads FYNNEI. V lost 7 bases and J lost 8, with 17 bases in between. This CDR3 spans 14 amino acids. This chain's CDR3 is CASNAQTENEKLFF. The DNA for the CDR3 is TGTGCCAGCAATGCGCAGACAGAAAACGAAAAACTGTTTTTT.

The CDR3 reads CASSLGGQGAHGYTF. CDR3 nucleotide sequence: TGCGCCAGCAGCTTGGGTGGACAGGGGGCTCATGGCTACACCTTC. This chain uses TRBV5-1 with TRBJ1-2, with 11 bases fitting TRBD1. The CDR3 loop spans 15 amino acids. Trimming at V came to 0 bases and at J to 6 bases, leaving 4 bases not matched to a gene. Per germline, CDR1 SGHRS and CDR2 YFSETQ.

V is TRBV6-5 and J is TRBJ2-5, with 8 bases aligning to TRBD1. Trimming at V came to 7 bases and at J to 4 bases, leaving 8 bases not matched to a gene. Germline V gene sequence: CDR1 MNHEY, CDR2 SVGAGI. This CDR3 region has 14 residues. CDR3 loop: CASTFDRGGETQYF. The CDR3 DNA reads TGTGCCAGCACTTTTGACAGGGGAGGAGAGACCCAGTACTTC.

The CDR3 is CASSPNLHDGGYEQFF. The DNA for the CDR3 is TGTGCCAGCAGCCCAAACCTTCATGATGGGGGGTATGAGCAGTTCTTC. The V gene is TRBV7-9, the J gene TRBJ2-1; possible D gene TRBD2, 6 bases. V was trimmed by 5 bases and J by 8 bases, leaving 22 bases between them. There are 16 residues in the CDR3. CDR1 SEHNR and CDR2 FQNEAQ come from the germline V gene (reference sequence).

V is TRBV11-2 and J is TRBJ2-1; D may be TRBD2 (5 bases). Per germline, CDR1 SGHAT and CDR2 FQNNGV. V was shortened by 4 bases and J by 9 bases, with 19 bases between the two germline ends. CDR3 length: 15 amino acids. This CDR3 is CASSSVGERATEQFF. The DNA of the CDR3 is TGTGCCAGCAGCTCAGTCGGGGAGAGGGCCACTGAGCAGTTCTTC. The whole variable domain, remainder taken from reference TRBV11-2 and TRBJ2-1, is EAGVAQSPRYKIIEKRQSVAFWCNPISGHATLYWYQQILGQGPKLLIQFQNNGVVDDSQLPKDRFSAERLKGVDSTLKIQPAKLEDSAVYLCASSSVGERATEQFFGPGTRLTVL.

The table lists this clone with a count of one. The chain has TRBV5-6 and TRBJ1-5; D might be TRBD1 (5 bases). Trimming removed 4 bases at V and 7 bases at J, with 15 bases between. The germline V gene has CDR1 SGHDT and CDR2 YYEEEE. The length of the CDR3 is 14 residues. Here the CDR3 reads CASSGTRGRQPQHF. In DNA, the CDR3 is TGTGCCAGCAGCGGTACAAGGGGTAGGCAGCCCCAGCATTTT.

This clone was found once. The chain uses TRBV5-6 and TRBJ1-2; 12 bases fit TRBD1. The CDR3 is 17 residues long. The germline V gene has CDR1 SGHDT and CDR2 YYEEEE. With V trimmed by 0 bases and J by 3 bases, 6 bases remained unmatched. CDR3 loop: CASSLAGQGARDYGYTF. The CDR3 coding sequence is TGTGCCAGCAGCTTGGCGGGACAGGGGGCCCGGGACTATGGCTACACCTTC. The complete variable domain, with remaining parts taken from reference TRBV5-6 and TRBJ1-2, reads DAGVTQSPTHLIKTRGQQVTLRCSPKSGHDTVSWYQQALGQGPQFIFQYYEEEERQRGNFPDRFSGHQFPNYSSELNVNALLLGDSALYLCASSLAGQGARDYGYTFGSGTRLTVV.

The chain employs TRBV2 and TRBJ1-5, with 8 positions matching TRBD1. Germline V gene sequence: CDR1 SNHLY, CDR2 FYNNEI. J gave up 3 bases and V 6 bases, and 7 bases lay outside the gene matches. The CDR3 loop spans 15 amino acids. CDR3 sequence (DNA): TGTGCCAGCAGCCCCGGACAGGGCCCCAATCAGCCCCAGCATTTT. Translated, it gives CASSPGQGPNQPQHF.

The CDR3 sequence: CAISDGPNTEAFF. The CDR3 DNA follows: TGTGCCATCAGTGACGGTCCGAACACTGAAGCTTTCTTT. The chain recombines TRBV10-3 with TRBJ1-1; D is uncertain. The germline V gene has CDR1 ENHRY and CDR2 SYGVKD. CDR3 length: 13 amino acids. Trimming shortened V by 3 bases and J by 1 base, and 6 bases separated the two germline ends.

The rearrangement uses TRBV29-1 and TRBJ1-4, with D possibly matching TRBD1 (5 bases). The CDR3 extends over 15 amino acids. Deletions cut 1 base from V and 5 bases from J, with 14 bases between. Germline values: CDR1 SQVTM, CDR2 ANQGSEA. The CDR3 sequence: CSVEGAQEGNEKLFF. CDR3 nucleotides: TGCAGCGTTGAAGGCGCACAGGAGGGGAATGAAAAACTGTTTTTT. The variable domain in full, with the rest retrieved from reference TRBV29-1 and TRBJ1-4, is SAVISQKPSRDICQRGTSLTIQCQVDSQVTMMFWYRQQPGQSLTLIATANQGSEATYESGFVIDKFPISRPNLTFSTLTVSNMSPEDSSIYLCSVEGAQEGNEKLFFGSGTQLSVL.

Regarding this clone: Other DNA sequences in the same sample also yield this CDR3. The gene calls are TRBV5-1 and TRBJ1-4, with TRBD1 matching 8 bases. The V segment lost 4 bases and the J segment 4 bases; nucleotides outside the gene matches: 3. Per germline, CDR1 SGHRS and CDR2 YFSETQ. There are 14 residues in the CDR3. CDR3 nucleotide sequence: TGCGCCAGCAGCCCTGGACAGGGTAATGAAAAACTGTTTTTT. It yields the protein CASSPGQGNEKLFF.

CDR3 sequence (DNA): TGTGCCAGCCAGGTTATCACCGGGGAGCTGTTTTTT. Translating gives CASQVITGELFF. This chain connects TRBV5-5 to TRBJ2-2; D is unclear. CDR1 and CDR2 from the germline V gene are SGHKS and YYEKEE (reference sequence). With 7 bases removed from V and 4 bases from J, the gap between germline ends came to 8 bases. The CDR3 loop spans 12 amino acids. The full variable domain, in which reference TRBV5-5 and TRBJ2-2 provide the parts outside the CDR3, is DAGVTQSPTHLIKTRGQQVTLRCSPISGHKSVSWYQQVLGQGPQFIFQYYEKEERGRGNFPDRFSARQFPNYSSELNVNALLLGDSALYLCASQVITGELFFGEGSRLTVL.